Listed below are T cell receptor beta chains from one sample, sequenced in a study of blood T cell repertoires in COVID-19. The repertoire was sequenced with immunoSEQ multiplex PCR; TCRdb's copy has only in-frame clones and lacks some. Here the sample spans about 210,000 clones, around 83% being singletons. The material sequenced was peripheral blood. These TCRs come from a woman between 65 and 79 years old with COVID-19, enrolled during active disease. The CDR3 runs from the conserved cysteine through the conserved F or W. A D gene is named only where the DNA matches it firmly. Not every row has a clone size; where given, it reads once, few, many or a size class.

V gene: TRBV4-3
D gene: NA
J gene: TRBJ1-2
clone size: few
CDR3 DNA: TGCGCCAGCAGCCAAGACCCTACAACAGGGCTCGATGGCTACACCTTC
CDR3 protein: CASSQDPTTGLDGYTF

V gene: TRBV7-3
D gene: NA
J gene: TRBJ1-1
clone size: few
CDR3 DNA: TGTGCCAGCAGCTTAAACTGGCGGACTGAAGCTTTCTTT
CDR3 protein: CASSLNWRTEAFF

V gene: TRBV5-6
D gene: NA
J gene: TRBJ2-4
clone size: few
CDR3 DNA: TGTGCCAGCAGCTTGGAACGTCTATTAGCCAAAAACATTCAGTACTTC
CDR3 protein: CASSLERLLAKNIQYF

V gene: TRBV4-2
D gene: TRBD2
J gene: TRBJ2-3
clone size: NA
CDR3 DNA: TGTGCCAGCAGCCAAGCAGCCCTAGCGGGAGGGCCGGATACGCAGTATTTT
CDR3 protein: CASSQAALAGGPDTQYF

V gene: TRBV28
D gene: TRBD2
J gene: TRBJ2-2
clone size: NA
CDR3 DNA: TGTGCCAGCAGTTCCCTCGGACTAGAAGTCGCCGGGGAGCTGTTTTTT
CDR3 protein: CASSSLGLEVAGELFF

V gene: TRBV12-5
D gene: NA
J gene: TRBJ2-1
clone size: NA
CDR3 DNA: TGTGCTAGTGGTTTGGCCTCCGGGCAGTTCTTC
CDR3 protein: CASGLASGQFF

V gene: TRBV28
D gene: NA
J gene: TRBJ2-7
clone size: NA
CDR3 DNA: TGTGCCAGCAGTCCCGACACCTCCCCCCTTTACGAGCAGTACTTC
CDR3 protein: CASSPDTSPLYEQYF

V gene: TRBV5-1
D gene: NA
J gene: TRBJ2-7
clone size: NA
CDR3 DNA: TGCGCCAGCAGCTTCCAGGGCGGCGCGGTTCTCAACGAGCAGTACTTC
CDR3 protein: CASSFQGGAVLNEQYF

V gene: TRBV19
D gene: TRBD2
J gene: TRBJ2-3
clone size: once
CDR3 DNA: TGTGCCAGTGGAGCGGGAAAGAGCACAGATACGCAGTATTTT
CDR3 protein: CASGAGKSTDTQYF

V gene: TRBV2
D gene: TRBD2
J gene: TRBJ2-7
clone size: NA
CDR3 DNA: TGTGCCAGCAAAGAGACTAGCGGGTCCTACGAGCAGTACTTC
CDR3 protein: CASKETSGSYEQYF

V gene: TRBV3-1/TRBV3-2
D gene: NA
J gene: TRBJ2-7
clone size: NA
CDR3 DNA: TGTGCCAGCAGCCAAGGGACGGACATCCGCGAGCAGTACTTC
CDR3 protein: CASSQGTDIREQYF

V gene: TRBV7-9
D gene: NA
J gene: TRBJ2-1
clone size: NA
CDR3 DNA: TGTGCCAGCAGCCGGAAGGGGGGAGGGGATGAGCAGTTCTTC
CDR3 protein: CASSRKGGGDEQFF

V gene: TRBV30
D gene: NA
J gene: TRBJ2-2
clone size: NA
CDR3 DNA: TGTGCCTGGAGTGTATGGGGGGGCAACACCGGGGAGCTGTTTTTT
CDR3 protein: CAWSVWGGNTGELFF

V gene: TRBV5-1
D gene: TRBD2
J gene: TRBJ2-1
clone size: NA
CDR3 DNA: TGCGCCAGCAGCTTTTTAGCGGGCTCCTACAATGAGCAGTTCTTC
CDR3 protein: CASSFLAGSYNEQFF

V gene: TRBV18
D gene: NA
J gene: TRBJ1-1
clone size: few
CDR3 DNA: TGTGCCAGCTCTCCCTCGGGGATCCAGGACACTGAAGCTTTCTTT
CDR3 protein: CASSPSGIQDTEAFF

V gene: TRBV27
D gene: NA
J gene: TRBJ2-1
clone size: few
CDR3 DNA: TGTGCCAGCAGTTTAAACAGGAATACCTACAATGAGCAGTTCTTC
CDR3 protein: CASSLNRNTYNEQFF

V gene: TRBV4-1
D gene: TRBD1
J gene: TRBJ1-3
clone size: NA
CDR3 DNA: TGCGCCAGCAGCCAGATTGCAGGGGGTCGCTCTGGAAACACCATATATTTT
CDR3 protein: CASSQIAGGRSGNTIYF

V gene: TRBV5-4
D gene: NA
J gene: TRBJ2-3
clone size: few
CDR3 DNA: TGTGCCAGCAGCTTGGTAGTAACCCCAGATACGCAGTATTTT
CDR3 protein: CASSLVVTPDTQYF

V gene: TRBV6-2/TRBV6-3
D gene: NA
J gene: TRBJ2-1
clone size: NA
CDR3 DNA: TGTGCCAGCAGTTACAGAGGCCAGGGGGGCAATGAGCAGTTCTTC
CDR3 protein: CASSYRGQGGNEQFF

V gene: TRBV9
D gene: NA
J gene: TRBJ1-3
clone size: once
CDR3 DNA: TGTGCCAGCAGCGTATCAGGGTTCTCTGGAAACACCATATATTTT
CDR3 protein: CASSVSGFSGNTIYF

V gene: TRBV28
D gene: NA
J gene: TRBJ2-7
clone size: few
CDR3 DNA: TGTGCCAGCAGGGAGACTAGCTACGAGCAGTACTTC
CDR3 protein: CASRETSYEQYF

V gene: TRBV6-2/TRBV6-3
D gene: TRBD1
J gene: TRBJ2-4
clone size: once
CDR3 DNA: TGTGCCAGCAGCCCCTCCGGGACAGGGGGATCCAAAAACATTCAGTACTTC
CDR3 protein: CASSPSGTGGSKNIQYF

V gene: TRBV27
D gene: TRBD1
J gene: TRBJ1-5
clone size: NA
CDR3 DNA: TGTGCCAGCAGTTTAGGACAGGGGATCAATCAGCCCCAGCATTTT
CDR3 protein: CASSLGQGINQPQHF

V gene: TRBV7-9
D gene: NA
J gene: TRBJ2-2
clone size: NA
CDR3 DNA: TGTGCCAGCAGCTCCTTTACGGGAGTAGTAACCGGGGAGCTGTTTTTT
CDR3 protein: CASSSFTGVVTGELFF

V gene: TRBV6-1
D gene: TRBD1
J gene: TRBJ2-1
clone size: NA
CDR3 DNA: TGTGCCAGCAGTGAATTTGGACAGGGGACGAATGAGCAGTTCTTC
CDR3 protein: CASSEFGQGTNEQFF

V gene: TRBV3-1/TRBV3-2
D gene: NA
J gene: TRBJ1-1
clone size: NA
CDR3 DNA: TGTGCCAGCAGCCAAGATAGGCGGGGCCGGGGAACTGAAGCTTTCTTT
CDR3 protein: CASSQDRRGRGTEAFF

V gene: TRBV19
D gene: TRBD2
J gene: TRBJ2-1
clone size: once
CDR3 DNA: TGTGCCAGTAGTAAACTAGCGGAATACAATGAGCAGTTCTTC
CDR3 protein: CASSKLAEYNEQFF

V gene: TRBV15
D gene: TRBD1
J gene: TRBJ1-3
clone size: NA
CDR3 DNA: TGTGCCACCAGCAGACTAGCAGGGGGGCAGGGCAAAGTCTCTGGAAACACCATATATTTT
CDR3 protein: CATSRLAGGQGKVSGNTIYF

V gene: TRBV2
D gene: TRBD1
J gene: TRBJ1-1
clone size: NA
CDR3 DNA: TGTGCCAGCAGTGGAAGAAGGACAGGGGGCGACACTGAAGCTTTCTTT
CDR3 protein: CASSGRRTGGDTEAFF

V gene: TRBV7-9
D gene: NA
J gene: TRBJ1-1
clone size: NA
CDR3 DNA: TGTGCCAGCAGCATTCAGGGGTTAGAAGCTTTCTTT
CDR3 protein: CASSIQGLEAFF